This is a list of T cell receptor beta chains from one sample in a study of lymphopenia after photon versus proton radiotherapy. Here immunoSEQ multiplex PCR was the method, and the copy in TCRdb shows in-frame clones only, minus some. Of tens of thousands of clones detected, approximately 88% appear once; the ten largest clones hold approximately 50%. This sample comprised peripheral blood, obtained from a patient treated with proton-based radiotherapy. These receptor sequences come from a woman in her sixties or seventies with cholangiocarcinoma. Some clones in this sample may be carry-over from other donors' samples. Both conserved end residues are part of each CDR3. The D gene is left open where the match is weak. The size entry is marked missing in some rows and otherwise reads once, few, many or a size class.

j_gene	v_gene	abundance	d_gene	CDR3aa	CDR3nt
TRBJ1-5	TRBV11-2	-	-	CASSSNSNQPQHF	TGTGCCAGCAGCTCCAATAGCAATCAGCCCCAGCATTTT
TRBJ2-1	TRBV7-2	-	TRBD2	CASSPLAGGRNNEQFF	TGTGCCAGCAGCCCACTAGCGGGAGGGCGCAACAATGAGCAGTTCTTC
TRBJ1-4	TRBV18	-	TRBD1	CASSSTGTGDEKLFF	TGTGCCAGCTCATCGACGGGGACAGGGGATGAAAAACTGTTTTTT
TRBJ2-6	TRBV4-3	-	TRBD2	CASSQEPSGTSGANVLTF	TGCGCCAGCAGCCAAGAACCTAGCGGGACCTCTGGGGCCAACGTCCTGACTTTC
TRBJ2-1	TRBV19	-	-	CASSIGTHNEQFF	TGTGCCAGTAGTATAGGGACTCACAATGAGCAGTTCTTC
TRBJ1-1	TRBV9	few	-	CASSIGGAAYEAFF	TGTGCCAGCAGCATAGGGGGGGCGGCTTATGAAGCTTTCTTT
TRBJ1-6	TRBV27	once	-	CASSRAYNSPLHF	TGTGCCAGCAGCCGGGCCTATAATTCACCCCTCCACTTT
TRBJ1-1	TRBV6-1	-	TRBD1	CASRDNRGRWTEAFF	TGTGCCAGCAGGGACAACAGGGGGCGGTGGACTGAAGCTTTCTTT
TRBJ2-7	TRBV5-1	once	-	CASSLLGHPTDEQYF	TGCGCCAGCAGCCTACTTGGACATCCTACTGACGAGCAGTACTTC
TRBJ1-2	TRBV2	few	-	CATPRMWTF	TGTGCCACCCCGCGGATGTGGACCTTC
TRBJ2-4	TRBV18	-	-	CASSTRQSLGAKNIQYF	TGTGCCAGCTCAACCAGACAGTCTTTAGGAGCCAAAAACATTCAGTACTTC
TRBJ2-3	TRBV29-1	once	TRBD2	CSVVLAGGSTDTQYF	TGCAGCGTTGTTTTGGCGGGGGGTAGCACAGATACGCAGTATTTT
TRBJ1-2	TRBV5-1	-	-	CASSYDATAGGYTF	TGCGCCAGCAGCTACGACGCCACGGCGGGGGGCTACACCTTC
TRBJ2-7	TRBV5-1	few	-	CASSLADRTYEQYF	TGCGCCAGCAGCTTGGCAGACAGGACCTACGAGCAGTACTTC
TRBJ1-4	TRBV28	few	TRBD1	CASSRTGRTNEKLFF	TGTGCCAGCAGTAGGACAGGGAGAACTAATGAAAAACTGTTTTTT
TRBJ2-3	TRBV5-1	-	TRBD1	CASSLTGVGTDTQYF	TGCGCCAGCAGCTTGACAGGGGTGGGCACAGATACGCAGTATTTT
TRBJ1-4	TRBV5-1	once	TRBD1	CASSFAGTENEKLFF	TGCGCCAGCAGCTTTGCCGGGACAGAGAATGAAAAACTGTTTTTT
TRBJ2-7	TRBV9	-	-	CASSVVGGTSEQYF	TGTGCCAGCAGCGTAGTTGGGGGGACGAGCGAGCAGTACTTC
TRBJ1-2	TRBV5-6	-	TRBD1	CASSPGQVDYGYTF	TGTGCCAGCAGCCCTGGACAGGTCGACTATGGCTACACCTTC
TRBJ2-7	TRBV29-1	-	TRBD1	CSGTGYGEQYF	TGCAGCGGGACAGGGTACGGCGAGCAGTACTTC